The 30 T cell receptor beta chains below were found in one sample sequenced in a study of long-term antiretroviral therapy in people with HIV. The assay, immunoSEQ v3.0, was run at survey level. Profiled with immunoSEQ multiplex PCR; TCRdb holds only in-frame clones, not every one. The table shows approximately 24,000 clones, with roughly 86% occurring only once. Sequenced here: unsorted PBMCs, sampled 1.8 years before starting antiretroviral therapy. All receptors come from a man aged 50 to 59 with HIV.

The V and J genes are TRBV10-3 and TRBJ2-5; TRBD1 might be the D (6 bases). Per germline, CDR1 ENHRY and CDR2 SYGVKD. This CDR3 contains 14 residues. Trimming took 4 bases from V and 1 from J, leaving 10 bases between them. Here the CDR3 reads CAISGSRGQETQYF. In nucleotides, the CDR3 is TGTGCCATCAGTGGGTCCAGGGGCCAAGAGACCCAGTACTTC.

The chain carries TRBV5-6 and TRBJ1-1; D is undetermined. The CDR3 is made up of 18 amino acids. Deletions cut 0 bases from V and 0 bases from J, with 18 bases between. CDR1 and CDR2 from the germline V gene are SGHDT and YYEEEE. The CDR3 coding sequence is TGTGCCAGCAGCTTGGGAGGCGCGAATTCATACCTGAACACTGAAGCTTTCTTT. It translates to CASSLGGANSYLNTEAFF.

This CDR3 is CASSPIGGANPYEQYF. The CDR3 coding sequence is TGTGCCAGCTCACCAATTGGGGGGGCGAATCCCTACGAGCAGTACTTC. This chain connects TRBV18 to TRBJ2-7; D perhaps matches TRBD2 (7 bases). This CDR3 contains 16 residues. Germline V gene sequence: CDR1 KGHSH, CDR2 LQKENI. With 2 bases removed from V and 2 bases from J, the gap between germline ends came to 16 bases.

The CDR3 sequence: CASSLSGRGKGYTF. The CDR3 bases are TGTGCCAGCAGTTTATCAGGCAGGGGGAAGGGCTACACCTTC. The genes are TRBV28 and TRBJ1-2; 7 nucleotides agree with TRBD1. V was pared by 1 base and J by 8 bases, with 7 bases of the junction left unmatched. This CDR3 has 14 residues. Germline CDR1 is MDHEN and CDR2 is SYDVKM.

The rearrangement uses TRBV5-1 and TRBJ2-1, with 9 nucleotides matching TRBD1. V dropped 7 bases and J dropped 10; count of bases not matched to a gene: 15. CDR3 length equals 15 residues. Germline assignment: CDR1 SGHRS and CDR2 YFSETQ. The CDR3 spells CASRPGTGSGGEQFF. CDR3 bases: TGCGCCAGCCGACCTGGGACAGGGTCCGGAGGGGAGCAGTTCTTC.

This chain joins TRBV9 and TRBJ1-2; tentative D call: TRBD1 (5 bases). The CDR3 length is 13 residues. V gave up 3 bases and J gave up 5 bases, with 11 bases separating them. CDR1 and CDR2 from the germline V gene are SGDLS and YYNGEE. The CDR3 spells CASSARQHYGYTF. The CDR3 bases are TGTGCCAGCAGCGCGAGACAGCATTATGGCTACACCTTC.

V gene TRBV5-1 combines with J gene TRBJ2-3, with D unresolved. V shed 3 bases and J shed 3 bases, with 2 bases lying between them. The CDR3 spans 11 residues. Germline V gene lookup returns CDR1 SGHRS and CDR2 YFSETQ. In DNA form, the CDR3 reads TGCGCCAGCAGCTATACAGATACGCAGTATTTT. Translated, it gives CASSYTDTQYF.

CDR3 residues: CASSLVEGAQETQYF. CDR3 nucleotide sequence: TGTGCCAGCAGCTTAGTTGAGGGTGCCCAAGAGACCCAGTACTTC. The chain carries TRBV7-9 and TRBJ2-5; tentatively, D is TRBD2 (5 bases). CDR1 is SEHNR and CDR2 is FQNEAQ in the germline V gene (reference sequence). The CDR3 spans 15 residues. Between the trimmed V and J ends, which lost 1 base and 1 base, there was a span of 10 bases.

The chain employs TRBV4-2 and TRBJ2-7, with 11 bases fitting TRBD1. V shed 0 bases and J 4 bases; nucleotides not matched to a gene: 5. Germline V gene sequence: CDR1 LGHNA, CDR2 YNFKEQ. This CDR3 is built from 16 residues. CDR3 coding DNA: TGTGCCAGCAGCCAAGATATGGGGACAGGGGGATACGAGCAGTACTTC. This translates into CASSQDMGTGGYEQYF.

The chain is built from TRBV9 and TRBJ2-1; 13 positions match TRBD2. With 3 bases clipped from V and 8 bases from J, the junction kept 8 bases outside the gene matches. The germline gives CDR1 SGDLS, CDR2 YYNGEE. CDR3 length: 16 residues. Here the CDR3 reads CASSAHSGLAGDEQFF. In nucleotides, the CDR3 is TGTGCCAGCAGCGCCCACTCTGGACTAGCGGGAGATGAGCAGTTCTTC. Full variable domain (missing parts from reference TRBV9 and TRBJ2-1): DSGVTQTPKHLITATGQRVTLRCSPRSGDLSVYWYQQSLDQGLQFLIQYYNGEERAKGNILERFSAQQFPDLHSELNLSSLELGDSALYFCASSAHSGLAGDEQFFGPGTRLTVL.

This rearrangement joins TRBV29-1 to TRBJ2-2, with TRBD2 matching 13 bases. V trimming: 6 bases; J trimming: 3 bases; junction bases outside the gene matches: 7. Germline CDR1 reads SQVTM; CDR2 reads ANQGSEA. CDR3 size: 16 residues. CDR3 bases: TGCAGCGTCGCGACTAGCGGGAGGAAATACACCGGGGAGCTGTTTTTT. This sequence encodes CSVATSGRKYTGELFF.

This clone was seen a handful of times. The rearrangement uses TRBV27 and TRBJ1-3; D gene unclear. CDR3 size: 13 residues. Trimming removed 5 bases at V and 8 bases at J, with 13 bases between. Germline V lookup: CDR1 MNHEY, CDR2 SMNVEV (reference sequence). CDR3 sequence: CASSRQVGDTIYF. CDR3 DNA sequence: TGTGCCAGCAGTCGGCAGGTTGGGGACACCATATATTTT.

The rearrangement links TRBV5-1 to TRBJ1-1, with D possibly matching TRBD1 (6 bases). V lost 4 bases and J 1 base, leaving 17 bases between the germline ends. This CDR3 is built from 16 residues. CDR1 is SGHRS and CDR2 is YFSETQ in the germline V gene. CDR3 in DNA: TGCGCCAGCAGCCTTAGCCCTATAGGGGGGAACACTGAAGCTTTCTTT. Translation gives CASSLSPIGGNTEAFF. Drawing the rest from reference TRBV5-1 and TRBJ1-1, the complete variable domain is KAGVTQTPRYLIKTRGQQVTLSCSPISGHRSVSWYQQTPGQGLQFLFEYFSETQRNKGNFPGRFSGRQFSNSRSEMNVSTLELGDSALYLCASSLSPIGGNTEAFFGQGTRLTVV.

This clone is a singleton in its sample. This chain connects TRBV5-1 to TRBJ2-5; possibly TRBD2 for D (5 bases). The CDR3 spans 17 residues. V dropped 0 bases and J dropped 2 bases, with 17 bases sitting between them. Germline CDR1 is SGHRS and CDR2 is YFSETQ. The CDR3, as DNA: TGCGCCAGCAGCTTGGTAGAGGGCTGGAGCCAGCAAGAGACCCAGTACTTC. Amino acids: CASSLVEGWSQQETQYF.

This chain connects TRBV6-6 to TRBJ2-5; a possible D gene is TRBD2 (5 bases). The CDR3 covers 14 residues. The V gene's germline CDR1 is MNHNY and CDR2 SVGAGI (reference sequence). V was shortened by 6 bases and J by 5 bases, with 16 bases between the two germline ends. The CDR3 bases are TGTGCCAGCAGCCCTGGTGGGAGACCCGAGACCCAGTACTTC. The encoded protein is CASSPGGRPETQYF.

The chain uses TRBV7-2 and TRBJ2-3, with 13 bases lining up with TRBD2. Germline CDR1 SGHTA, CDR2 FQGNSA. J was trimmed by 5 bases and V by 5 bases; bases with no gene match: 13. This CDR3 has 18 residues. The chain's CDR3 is CASSKTTSGGAWVDTQYF. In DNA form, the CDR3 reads TGTGCCAGCAGCAAGACAACTAGCGGGGGGGCTTGGGTAGATACGCAGTATTTT.

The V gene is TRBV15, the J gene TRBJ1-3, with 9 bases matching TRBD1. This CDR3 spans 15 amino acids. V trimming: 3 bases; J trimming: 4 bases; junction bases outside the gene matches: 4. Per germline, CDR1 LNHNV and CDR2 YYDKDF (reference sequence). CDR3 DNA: TGTGCCACCAGCAGCGGGACAGGGTGGGGAAACACCATATATTTT. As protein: CATSSGTGWGNTIYF. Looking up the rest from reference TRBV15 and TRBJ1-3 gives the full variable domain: DAMVIQNPRYQVTQFGKPVTLSCSQTLNHNVMYWYQQKSSQAPKLLFHYYDKDFNNEADTPDNFQSRRPNTSFCFLDIRSPGLGDTAMYLCATSSGTGWGNTIYFGEGSWLTVV.

The CDR3 here is CASSPGGVAEAFF. CDR3 DNA sequence: TGTGCCAGCAGCCCCGGCGGTGTCGCTGAAGCTTTCTTT. The J gene is TRBJ1-1, the V gene TRBV7-8; D is undetermined. Germline V gene sequence: CDR1 SGHVS, CDR2 FQNEAQ. CDR3 length equals 13 residues. Trimming left V 5 bases short and J 6 bases short, with 13 bases between.

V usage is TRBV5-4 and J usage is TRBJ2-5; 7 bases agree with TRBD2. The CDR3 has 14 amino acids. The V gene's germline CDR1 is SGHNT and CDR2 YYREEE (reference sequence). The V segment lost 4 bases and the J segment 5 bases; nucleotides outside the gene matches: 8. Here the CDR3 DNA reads TGTGCCAGCAGCGTCACTCAGGGAGGGGAGACCCAGTACTTC. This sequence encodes CASSVTQGGETQYF.

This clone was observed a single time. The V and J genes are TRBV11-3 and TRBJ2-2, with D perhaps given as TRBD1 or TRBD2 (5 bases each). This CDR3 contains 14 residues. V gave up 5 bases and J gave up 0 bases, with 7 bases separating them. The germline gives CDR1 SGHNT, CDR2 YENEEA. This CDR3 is CASSPGPNTGELFF. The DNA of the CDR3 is TGTGCCAGCAGCCCGGGGCCGAACACCGGGGAGCTGTTTTTT.

CDR3 amino acids: CADGTGNSPLHF. CDR3 in DNA: TGTGCCGACGGGACAGGGAATTCACCCCTCCACTTT. The rearrangement uses TRBV28 and TRBJ1-6; TRBD1 aligns across 9 bases. The CDR3 length is 12 residues. J lost 7 bases, V lost 11 bases, and 3 bases had no gene match. Germline lookup yields CDR1 MDHEN and CDR2 SYDVKM. The variable domain in full, completed from reference TRBV28 and TRBJ1-6, reads DVKVTQSSRYLVKRTGEKVFLECVQDMDHENMFWYRQDPGLGLRLIYFSYDVKMKEKGDIPEGYSVSREKKERFSLILESASTNQTSMYLCADGTGNSPLHFGNGTRLTVT.

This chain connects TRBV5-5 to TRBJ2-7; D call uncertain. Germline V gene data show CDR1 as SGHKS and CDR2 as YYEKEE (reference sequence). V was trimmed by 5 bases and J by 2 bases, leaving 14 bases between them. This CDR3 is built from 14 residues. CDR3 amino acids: CASSFNLETYEQYF. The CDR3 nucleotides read TGTGCCAGCAGTTTTAACCTGGAAACCTACGAGCAGTACTTC.

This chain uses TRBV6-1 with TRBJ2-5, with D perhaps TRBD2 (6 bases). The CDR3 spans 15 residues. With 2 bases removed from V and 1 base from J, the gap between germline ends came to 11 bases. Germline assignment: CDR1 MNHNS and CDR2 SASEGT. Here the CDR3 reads CASSERTGLQETQYF. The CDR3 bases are TGTGCCAGCAGTGAACGGACGGGACTCCAAGAGACCCAGTACTTC.

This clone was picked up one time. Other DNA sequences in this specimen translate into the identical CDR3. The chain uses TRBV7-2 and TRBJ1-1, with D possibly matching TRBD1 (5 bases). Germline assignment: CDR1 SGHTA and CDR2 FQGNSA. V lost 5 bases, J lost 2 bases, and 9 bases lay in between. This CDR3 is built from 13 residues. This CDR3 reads CASSLGHNTEAFF. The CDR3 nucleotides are TGTGCCAGCAGCCTAGGACACAACACTGAAGCTTTCTTT.

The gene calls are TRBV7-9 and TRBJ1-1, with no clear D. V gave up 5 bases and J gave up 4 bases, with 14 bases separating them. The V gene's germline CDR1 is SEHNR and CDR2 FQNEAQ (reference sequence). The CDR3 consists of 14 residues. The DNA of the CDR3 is TGTGCCAGCAGCCCCCAAGCAGGTAGCACTGAAGCTTTCTTT. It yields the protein CASSPQAGSTEAFF.

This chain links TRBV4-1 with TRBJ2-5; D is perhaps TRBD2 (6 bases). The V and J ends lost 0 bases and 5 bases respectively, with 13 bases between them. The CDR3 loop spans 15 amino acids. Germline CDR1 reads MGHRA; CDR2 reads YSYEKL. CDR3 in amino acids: CASSQDPGRSETQYF. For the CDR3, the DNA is TGCGCCAGCAGCCAAGATCCGGGGAGGTCGGAGACCCAGTACTTC.

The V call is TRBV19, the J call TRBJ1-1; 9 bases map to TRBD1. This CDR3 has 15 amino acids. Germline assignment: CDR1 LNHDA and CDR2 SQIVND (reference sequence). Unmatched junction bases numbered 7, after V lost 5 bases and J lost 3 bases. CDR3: CASSPLDRGDTEAFF. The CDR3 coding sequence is TGTGCCAGTAGTCCCTTAGACAGGGGGGACACTGAAGCTTTCTTT.

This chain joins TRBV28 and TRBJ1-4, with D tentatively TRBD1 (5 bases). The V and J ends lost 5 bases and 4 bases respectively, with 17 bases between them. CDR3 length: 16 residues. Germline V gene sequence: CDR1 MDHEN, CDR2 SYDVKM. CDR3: CASSVIGAGNNEKLFF. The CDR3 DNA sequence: TGTGCCAGCAGTGTCATCGGAGCAGGGAATAATGAAAAACTGTTTTTT.

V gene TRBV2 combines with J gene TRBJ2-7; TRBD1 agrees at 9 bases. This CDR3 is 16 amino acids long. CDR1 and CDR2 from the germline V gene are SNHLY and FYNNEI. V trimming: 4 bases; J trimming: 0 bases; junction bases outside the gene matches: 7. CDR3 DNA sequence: TGTGCCAGCAGTGCGGGACAGGGCCGTAGCTCCTACGAGCAGTACTTC. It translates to CASSAGQGRSSYEQYF.

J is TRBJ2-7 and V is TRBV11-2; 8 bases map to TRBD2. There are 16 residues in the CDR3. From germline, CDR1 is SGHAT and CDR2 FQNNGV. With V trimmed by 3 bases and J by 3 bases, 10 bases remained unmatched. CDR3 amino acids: CASSFGTSGPIYEQYF. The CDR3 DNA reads TGTGCCAGCAGCTTCGGTACTAGCGGCCCGATCTACGAGCAGTACTTC.